This T cell receptor (beta chain) stems from a study of cytomegalovirus exposure and HLA in healthy donors. In regard to this clone: The antigen remains undetermined.

Clones were sequenced by immunoSEQ multiplex PCR, and TCRdb holds only the in-frame ones, with some missing. Of approximately 260,000 clones in the sample, around 87% are singletons; the top ten hold 1% to 1.5%. Whole-study results and caveats: Approximately 160 TCR beta chains were listed as cytomegalovirus-associated. TCR clusters originating in the first cohort tended to co-occur in the 120 validation repertoires, according to a later analysis. TCR sequences were mostly rare, though some public TCRs occurred in many donors. Cytomegalovirus status was reportedly diagnosed by the classifier with high sensitivity and specificity.

Sequenced input: PBMCs. The TCR originated in a woman aged 25-40 years in good health and CMV-seropositive.

CDR3 in DNA: TGCGCCAGCAGCTCTCTGGCAGGGGGTGATATATCCTCCTACAATGAGCAGTTCTTC. It codes for CASSSLAGGDISSYNEQFF. This chain joins TRBV5-1 and TRBJ2-1, with 7 bases fitting TRBD1. Looked up from germline, CDR1 is SGHRS and CDR2 is YFSETQ. The CDR3 covers 19 residues. The J segment lost 0 bases and the V segment lost 3 bases, leaving 15 bases of the junction unmatched.